This T cell receptor (beta chain) was sequenced in a study of T cells after yellow fever vaccination. On the study more broadly: Libraries from low-cell-number fractions were prepared with the SMART-Seq v4 Ultra Low Input RNA kit. General study findings and limits: The study re-detected most primary-vaccination clones after the booster (about 95% CD4, around 90% CD8). Clonotypes found in both CD4 and CD8 compartments made up a small share.

This clonotype was found many times. The antigen remains unidentified. V lost 3 bases, J lost 8 bases, and 10 bases lay in between. This CDR3 spans 12 amino acids. CDR1 is SGHVS, CDR2 FNYEAQ, per germline. 5'RACE template switching generated TCR cDNA, adding a universal primer site and UMIs. Each CDR3 protein is one row after TCRdb ran MiXCR on the 5' RACE reads. The data show 250,000 or so distinct CDR3 sequences, about 3.5% seen once. V gene TRBV7-6 combines with J gene TRBJ1-1, with D possibly being TRBD1 (6 bases). This specimen consisted of PBMCs, obtained 15 days after the yellow fever booster vaccination. The origin of this receptor is a man between 18 and 29 years old who received the YFV17D yellow fever vaccine. The CDR3 sequence is CASSFPGQEAFF. In nucleotides, the CDR3 is TGTGCCAGCAGCTTCCCCGGACAGGAAGCTTTCTTT.